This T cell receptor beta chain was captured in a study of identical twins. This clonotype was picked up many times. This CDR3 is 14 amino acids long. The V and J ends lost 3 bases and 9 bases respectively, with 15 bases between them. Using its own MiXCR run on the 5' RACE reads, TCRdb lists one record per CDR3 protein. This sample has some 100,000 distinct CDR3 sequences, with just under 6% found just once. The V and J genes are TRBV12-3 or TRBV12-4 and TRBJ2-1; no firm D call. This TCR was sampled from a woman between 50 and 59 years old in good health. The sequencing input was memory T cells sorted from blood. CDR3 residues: CASSFRLVAGEQFF. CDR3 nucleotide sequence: TGTGCCAGCAGTTTTAGGCTAGTTGCCGGTGAGCAGTTCTTC.